What follows describes a single T cell receptor beta chain. Its antigen is still unknown. This specimen comes from a study of vaccination effects on CD4 cells after COVID-19. At the level of the study: Participants were vaccinated with two doses of either the BNT162b2 or mRNA-1273 vaccine. Whole-study results and caveats: Late after vaccination, infection- and vaccine-induced clones showed marked clonal contraction. Common cold coronavirus cross-reactivity was shown by only 1 of 255 vaccine-induced clones in healthy vaccinees.

Culturing for around 10 days preceded CD4+ T cell isolation. Previously uninfected by SARS-CoV-2, the vaccine recipients also showed negative nucleocapsid antibodies. Germline V lookup: CDR1 SGHDT, CDR2 YYEEEE. J lost 4 bases, V lost 5 bases, and 11 bases had no gene match. The CDR3 totals 15 residues. The table came from immunoSEQ multiplex PCR; TCRdb's copy has only in-frame clones and leaves some out. This sample has fewer than 35,000 clones, with 60% to 80% found just once. The chain combines TRBV5-6 with TRBJ1-1; the match to TRBD1 covers 7 bases. This sequence was found in a human donor who received a COVID-19 vaccine. The specimen comprised CD4+ T cells from PBMCs cultured without peptide, sampled before COVID-19 vaccination. The CDR3 nucleotides read TGTGCCAGCAGACCTACAGGGGAGGGGGTCACTGAAGCTTTCTTT. Translated, it gives CASRPTGEGVTEAFF.